This is a list of T cell receptor beta chains from one sample in a study of T cells after yellow fever vaccination. TCRdb itself ran the 5' RACE reads through MiXCR, one entry per CDR3 protein. The repertoire holds roughly 63,000 distinct CDR3 sequences, with about 7% as singletons. The sample here was CD8+ T cells sorted from PBMCs, taken 15 days after the yellow fever booster vaccination. The origin of the receptors is a man under 40 who received the YFV17D yellow fever vaccine. Each CDR3 is given with its conserved first and last residue. D genes are given only for firm matches. Rows may omit the clone size; those that give it use once, few, many or a size class.

D gene	J gene	clone size	V gene	CDR3 protein	CDR3 DNA
TRBD2	TRBJ2-4	many	TRBV7-8	CASSLPASGGGENIQYF	TGTGCCAGCAGCCTCCCCGCTAGCGGGGGTGGGGAAAACATTCAGTACTTC
-	TRBJ2-1	many	TRBV14	CASSLSGEQFF	TGTGCCAGCAGCCTCTCCGGGGAGCAGTTCTTC
-	TRBJ1-1	many	TRBV29-1	CSVQQGGATEAFF	TGCAGCGTCCAACAGGGAGGAGCAACTGAAGCTTTCTTT
-	TRBJ2-7	many	TRBV10-1	CASSESRTHEQYF	TGCGCCAGCAGTGAGTCCCGGACCCACGAGCAGTACTTC
-	TRBJ2-3	many	TRBV3-1	CASSQGPVTDTQYF	TGTGCCAGCAGCCAAGGGCCAGTCACAGATACGCAGTATTTT
-	TRBJ2-1	many	TRBV28	CASRRGYGDNEQFF	TGTGCCAGCAGGAGGGGGTACGGGGACAATGAGCAGTTCTTC
-	TRBJ2-5	many	TRBV5-5	CASSVDPAKRETQYF	TGTGCCAGCAGCGTAGATCCCGCCAAAAGAGAGACCCAGTACTTC
-	TRBJ1-5	many	TRBV12-3/TRBV12-4	CASSSNPSNQPQHF	TGTGCCAGCAGTAGCAACCCCAGCAATCAGCCCCAGCATTTT
TRBD1	TRBJ2-1	many	TRBV9	CASSRQGVPSSYNEQFF	TGTGCCAGCAGCCGACAGGGCGTTCCCAGCTCCTACAATGAGCAGTTCTTC
-	TRBJ2-1	many	TRBV10-3	CAISVPIGTATLNYNEQFF	TGTGCCATCAGTGTCCCGATAGGAACGGCTACCTTAAACTACAATGAGCAGTTCTTC
-	TRBJ1-4	many	TRBV6-5	CASSYQTAATNEKLFF	TGTGCCAGCAGTTACCAGACGGCTGCAACTAATGAAAAACTGTTTTTT
TRBD1	TRBJ2-7	-	TRBV7-9	CASSQGADEQYF	TGTGCCAGCAGCCAGGGGGCGGACGAGCAGTACTTC
-	TRBJ2-2	many	TRBV20-1	CSASSLNTGELFF	TGCAGTGCTAGTTCCCTAAACACCGGGGAGCTGTTTTTT
TRBD2	TRBJ2-7	many	TRBV7-9	CASTGTSVGYEQYF	TGTGCCAGCACAGGGACTAGCGTCGGCTACGAGCAGTACTTC
-	TRBJ2-7	many	TRBV29-1	CSVGGNTYEQYF	TGCAGCGTTGGGGGAAATACCTACGAGCAGTACTTC
TRBD1	TRBJ2-1	many	TRBV6-5	CASSYSSTGTKKQFF	TGTGCCAGCAGTTACTCATCGACAGGGACCAAGAAGCAGTTCTTC
-	TRBJ2-7	many	TRBV29-1	CSVDSGSSYEQYF	TGCAGCGTTGATAGCGGAAGCTCCTACGAGCAGTACTTC
TRBD2	TRBJ2-1	many	TRBV6-2/TRBV6-3	CASRMGGSSSYNEQFF	TGTGCCAGCAGGATGGGGGGGTCGAGCTCCTACAATGAGCAGTTCTTC
-	TRBJ2-5	many	TRBV4-3	CASSQSSSSWETQYF	TGCGCCAGCAGCCAATCCTCCTCTAGTTGGGAGACCCAGTACTTC
-	TRBJ2-1	many	TRBV20-1	CSADPYSYNEQFF	TGCAGTGCTGACCCTTACTCCTACAATGAGCAGTTCTTC
TRBD2	TRBJ2-3	-	TRBV5-4	CASSAGLTSGSGTDTQYF	TGTGCCAGCAGCGCTGGCCTGACTAGCGGGAGTGGCACAGATACGCAGTATTTT
-	TRBJ2-7	many	TRBV7-2	CASSQDGNEQYF	TGTGCCAGCAGTCAAGACGGGAACGAGCAGTACTTC
-	TRBJ1-2	-	TRBV29-1	CSADGGMGYGYTF	TGCAGCGCAGATGGGGGTATGGGCTATGGCTACACCTTC
TRBD1	TRBJ1-4	-	TRBV4-2	CASSQDRSHEKLFF	TGTGCCAGCAGCCAGGACAGGAGTCATGAAAAACTGTTTTTT
-	TRBJ2-2	many	TRBV20-1	CSARPYSNTGELFF	TGCAGTGCTAGACCCTACAGCAACACCGGGGAGCTGTTTTTT
TRBD2	TRBJ2-5	many	TRBV11-2	CASSLELAGGQETQYF	TGTGCCAGCAGCTTAGAACTAGCGGGAGGCCAAGAGACCCAGTACTTC
-	TRBJ1-5	few	TRBV7-2	CASSLDDRLDQPQHF	TGTGCCAGCAGCTTAGACGACAGGTTAGATCAGCCCCAGCATTTT
TRBD2	TRBJ2-2	many	TRBV19	CASSKDRGKRLAGDTGELFF	TGTGCCAGTAGTAAGGACAGGGGGAAGAGACTAGCGGGAGACACCGGGGAGCTGTTTTTT
-	TRBJ2-1	many	TRBV5-1	CASKGETTDYNEQFF	TGCGCCAGCAAAGGAGAGACCACTGACTACAATGAGCAGTTCTTC
TRBD2	TRBJ2-7	many	TRBV20-1	CSAGAGGYEQYF	TGCAGTGCGGGGGCGGGGGGGTACGAGCAGTACTTC
-	TRBJ2-7	many	TRBV10-3	CAISGGGAGLGEQYF	TGTGCCATCAGCGGTGGTGGAGCAGGGCTTGGTGAGCAGTACTTC
-	TRBJ2-1	few	TRBV5-4	CASYSGVGNEQFF	TGTGCCAGCTACTCAGGGGTGGGCAATGAGCAGTTCTTC